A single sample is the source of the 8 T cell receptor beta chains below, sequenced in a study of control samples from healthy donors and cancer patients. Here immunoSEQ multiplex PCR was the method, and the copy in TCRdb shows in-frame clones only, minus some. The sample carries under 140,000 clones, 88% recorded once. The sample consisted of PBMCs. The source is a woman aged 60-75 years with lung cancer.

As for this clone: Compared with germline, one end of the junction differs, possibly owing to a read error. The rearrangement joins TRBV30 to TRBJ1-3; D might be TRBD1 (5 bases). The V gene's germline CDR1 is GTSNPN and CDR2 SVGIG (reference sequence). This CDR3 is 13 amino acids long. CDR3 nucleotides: TGTGCCGGGAGGCCAGGGCCTGGAAACACCATATATTTT. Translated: CAGRPGPGNTIYF. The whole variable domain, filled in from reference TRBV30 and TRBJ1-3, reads SQTIHQWPATLVQPVGSPLSLECTVEGTSNPNLYWYRQAAGRGLQLLFYSVGIGQISSEVPQNLSASRPQDRQFILSSKKLLLSDSGFYLCAGRPGPGNTIYFGEGSWLTVV.

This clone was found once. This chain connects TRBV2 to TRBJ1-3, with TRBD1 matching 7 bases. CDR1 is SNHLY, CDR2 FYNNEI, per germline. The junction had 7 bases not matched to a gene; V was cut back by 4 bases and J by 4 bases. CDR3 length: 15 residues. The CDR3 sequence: CASSATGTEGNTIYF. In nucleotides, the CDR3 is TGTGCCAGCAGTGCAACCGGGACAGAAGGAAACACCATATATTTT.

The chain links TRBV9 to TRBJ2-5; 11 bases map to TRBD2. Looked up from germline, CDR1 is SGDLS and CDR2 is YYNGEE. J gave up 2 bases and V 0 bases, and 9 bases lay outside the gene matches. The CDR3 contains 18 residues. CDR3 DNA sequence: TGTGCCAGCAGCGTAGGGTTTGGGGGACTAGCGGTTCAAGAGACCCAGTACTTC. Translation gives CASSVGFGGLAVQETQYF.

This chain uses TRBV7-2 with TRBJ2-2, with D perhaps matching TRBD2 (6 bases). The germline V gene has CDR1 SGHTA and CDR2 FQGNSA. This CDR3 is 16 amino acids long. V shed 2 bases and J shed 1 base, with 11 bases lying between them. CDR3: CASSLRAGLNTGELFF. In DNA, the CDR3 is TGTGCCAGCAGCTTACGTGCGGGGCTGAACACCGGGGAGCTGTTTTTT.

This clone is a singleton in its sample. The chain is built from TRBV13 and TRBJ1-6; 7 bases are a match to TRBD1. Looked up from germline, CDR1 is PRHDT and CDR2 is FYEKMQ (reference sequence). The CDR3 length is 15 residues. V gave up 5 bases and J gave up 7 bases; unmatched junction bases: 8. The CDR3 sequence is CASSPDRVDNSPLHF. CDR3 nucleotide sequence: TGTGCCAGCAGCCCAGACAGGGTAGACAATTCACCCCTCCACTTT.

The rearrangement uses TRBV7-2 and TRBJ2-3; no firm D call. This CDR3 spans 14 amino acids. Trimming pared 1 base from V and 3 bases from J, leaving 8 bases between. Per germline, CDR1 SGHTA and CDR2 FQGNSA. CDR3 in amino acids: CASSLGARTDTQYF. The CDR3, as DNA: TGTGCCAGCAGCTTAGGGGCCAGGACAGATACGCAGTATTTT. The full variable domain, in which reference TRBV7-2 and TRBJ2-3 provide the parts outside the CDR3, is GAGVSQSPSNKVTEKGKDVELRCDPISGHTALYWYRQSLGQGLEFLIYFQGNSAPDKSGLPSDRFSAERTGGSVSTLTIQRTQQEDSAVYLCASSLGARTDTQYFGPGTRLTVL.

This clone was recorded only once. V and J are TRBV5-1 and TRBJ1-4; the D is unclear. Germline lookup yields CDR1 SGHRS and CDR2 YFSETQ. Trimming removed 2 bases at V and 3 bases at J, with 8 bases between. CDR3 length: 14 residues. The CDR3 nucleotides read TGCGCCAGCAGCTTTCTGTTTTCTAATGAAAAACTGTTTTTT. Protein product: CASSFLFSNEKLFF.

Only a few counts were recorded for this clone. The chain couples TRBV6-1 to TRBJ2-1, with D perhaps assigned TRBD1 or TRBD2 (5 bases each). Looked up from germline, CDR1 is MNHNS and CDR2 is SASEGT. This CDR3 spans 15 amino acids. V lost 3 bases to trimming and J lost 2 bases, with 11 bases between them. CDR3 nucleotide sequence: TGTGCCAGCAGTGACGGGGCCAAGCCCTACAATGAGCAGTTCTTC. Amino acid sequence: CASSDGAKPYNEQFF.